The sequence of this TCR beta chain was determined in a study of shared clonotypes between healthy human individuals. Across the study: Each donor's CD4 naive and CD4 memory cells filled three plates apiece, CD8 naive two, and CD8 memory one.

Study results and caveats: Sorted-subset sequencing was shown by rarefaction to be incomplete despite large depth. Memory subsets had estimated richness that was generally smaller than that of naive subsets.

Note on this clone: No antigen is known for it.

For sorted subsets, roughly 210 ng DNA per replicate equaled approximately 32,000 T cell genomes. TCRdb's table, derived via immunoSEQ multiplex PCR, lists solely in-frame clones and lacks some. The sample yields 850,000 to 1,200,000 clones, around 76% seen once. From germline, CDR1 is SGHAT and CDR2 FQNNGV. CDR3 length: 18 residues. Trimming removed 3 bases from V and 2 bases from J; junction bases left unmatched: 13. The chain joins TRBV11-2 to TRBJ2-5; 9 bases map to TRBD1. This clonotype originated in a man younger than 35 in good health. What was sequenced was memory CD4+ T cells sorted from blood. Subset of the sample: CD45RA-negative fraction. The CDR3 nucleotides are TGTGCCAGCAGCTTGAATGGACCGGGACAGGGTACTCAAGAGACCCAGTACTTC. Its protein is CASSLNGPGQGTQETQYF. The full variable domain, in which reference TRBV11-2 and TRBJ2-5 provide the parts outside the CDR3, is EAGVAQSPRYKIIEKRQSVAFWCNPISGHATLYWYQQILGQGPKLLIQFQNNGVVDDSQLPKDRFSAERLKGVDSTLKIQPAKLEDSAVYLCASSLNGPGQGTQETQYFGPGTRLLVL.